This T cell receptor beta chain derives from a study of T cells in Graves' hyperthyroidism and ophthalmopathy. Ophthalmopathy patients had Clinical Activity Score at least 3, NOSPECS grade at least 4, duration under 3 months. The source of the PBMCs was less than 12 ml of fresh peripheral blood. The CDR3 regions of TCR beta were amplified from RNA transcripts. When the TCR CDR3 underwent first-round RT-PCR, the HTBI primer set was used. Each CDR3 protein is one row after TCRdb ran MiXCR on the multiplex PCR reads. The sample has roughly 600,000 distinct CDR3 sequences; roughly 15% are singletons. With V trimmed by 8 bases and J by 1 base, 10 bases remained unmatched. The germline CDR1 and CDR2 sequences are MNHEY and SMNVEV (reference sequence). This CDR3 region has 16 residues.

V gene TRBV27 combines with J gene TRBJ1-2; TRBD1 matches at 10 bases. The material sequenced was blood. This TCR derives from a woman aged 45-65 years with Graves' ophthalmopathy. The CDR3 bases are TGTGCCAGCGGAGCCGGGACAGGGGATCTTAACTATGGCTACACCTTC. It encodes CASGAGTGDLNYGYTF.